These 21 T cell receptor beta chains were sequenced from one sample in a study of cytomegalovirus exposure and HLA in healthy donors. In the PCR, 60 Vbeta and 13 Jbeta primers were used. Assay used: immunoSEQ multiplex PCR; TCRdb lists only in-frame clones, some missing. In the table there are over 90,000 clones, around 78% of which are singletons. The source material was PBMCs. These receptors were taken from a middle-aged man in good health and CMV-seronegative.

CDR3 nucleotides: TGCGCCAGCAGTGTCTTTGGGCTAGCGGGCACCGGGGAGCTGTTTTTT. It codes for CASSVFGLAGTGELFF. This chain joins TRBV10-2 and TRBJ2-2; 8 bases map to TRBD2. The CDR3 sequence is 16 residues long. V shed 4 bases and J 4 bases; nucleotides not matched to a gene: 8. From germline, CDR1 is WSHSY and CDR2 SAAADI.

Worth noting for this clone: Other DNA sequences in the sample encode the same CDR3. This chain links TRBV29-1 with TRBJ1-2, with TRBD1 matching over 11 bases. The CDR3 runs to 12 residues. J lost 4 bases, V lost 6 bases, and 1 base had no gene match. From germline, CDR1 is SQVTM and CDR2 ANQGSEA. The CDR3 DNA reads TGCAGCGTCGGGACAGGGGGCTATGGCTACACCTTC. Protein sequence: CSVGTGGYGYTF.

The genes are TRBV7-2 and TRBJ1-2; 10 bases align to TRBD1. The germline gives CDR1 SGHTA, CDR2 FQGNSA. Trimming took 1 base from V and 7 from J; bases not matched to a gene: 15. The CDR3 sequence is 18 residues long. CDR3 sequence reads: CASSLGPPRGQGMGGYTF. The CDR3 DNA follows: TGTGCCAGCAGCTTAGGACCTCCTAGGGGACAGGGGATGGGTGGCTACACCTTC.

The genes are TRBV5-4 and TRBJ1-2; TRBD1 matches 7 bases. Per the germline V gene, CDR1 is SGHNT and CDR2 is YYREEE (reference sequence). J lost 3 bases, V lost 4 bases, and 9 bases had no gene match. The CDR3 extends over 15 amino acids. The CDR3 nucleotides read TGTGCCAGCAGCCCCGACAGGGTGGTCGACTATGGCTACACCTTC. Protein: CASSPDRVVDYGYTF.

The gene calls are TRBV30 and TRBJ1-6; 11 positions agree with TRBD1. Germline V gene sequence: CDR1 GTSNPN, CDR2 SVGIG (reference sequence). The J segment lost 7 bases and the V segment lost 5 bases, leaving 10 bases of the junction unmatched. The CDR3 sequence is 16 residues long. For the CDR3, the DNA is TGTGCCTGGTGCCGTCCCCGGACAGGGGGCAATTCACCCCTCCACTTT. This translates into CAWCRPRTGGNSPLHF.

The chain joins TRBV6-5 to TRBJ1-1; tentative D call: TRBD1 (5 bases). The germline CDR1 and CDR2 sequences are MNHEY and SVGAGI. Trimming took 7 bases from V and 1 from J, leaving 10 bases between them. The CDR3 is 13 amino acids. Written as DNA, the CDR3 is TGTGCCAGCATCCCAAGGGGGAACACTGAAGCTTTCTTT. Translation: CASIPRGNTEAFF.

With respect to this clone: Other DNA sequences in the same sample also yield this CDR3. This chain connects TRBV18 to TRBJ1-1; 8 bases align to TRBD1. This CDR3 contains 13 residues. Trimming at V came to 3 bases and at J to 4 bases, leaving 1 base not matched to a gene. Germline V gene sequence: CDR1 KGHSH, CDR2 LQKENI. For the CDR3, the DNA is TGTGCCAGCTCACCCGGACAGGGCACTGAAGCTTTCTTT. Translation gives CASSPGQGTEAFF.

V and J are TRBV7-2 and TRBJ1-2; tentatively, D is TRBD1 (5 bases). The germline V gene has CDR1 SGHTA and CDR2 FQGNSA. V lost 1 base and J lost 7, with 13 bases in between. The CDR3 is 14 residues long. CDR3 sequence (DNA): TGTGCCAGCAGCTTAGAGGCAGGGTTGTTTGGCTACACCTTC. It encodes CASSLEAGLFGYTF.

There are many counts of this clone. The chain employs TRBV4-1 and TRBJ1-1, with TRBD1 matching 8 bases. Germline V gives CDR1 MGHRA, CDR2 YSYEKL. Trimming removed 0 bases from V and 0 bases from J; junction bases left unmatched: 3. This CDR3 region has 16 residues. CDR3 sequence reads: CASSQEPGQVNTEAFF. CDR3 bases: TGCGCCAGCAGCCAAGAACCGGGACAGGTGAACACTGAAGCTTTCTTT.

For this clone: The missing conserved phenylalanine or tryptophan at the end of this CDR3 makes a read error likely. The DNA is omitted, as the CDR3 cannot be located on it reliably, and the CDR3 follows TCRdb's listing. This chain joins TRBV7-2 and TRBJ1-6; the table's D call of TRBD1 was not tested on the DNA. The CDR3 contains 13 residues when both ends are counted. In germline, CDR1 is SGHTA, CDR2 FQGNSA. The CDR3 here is CASGSRQLRPHHL.

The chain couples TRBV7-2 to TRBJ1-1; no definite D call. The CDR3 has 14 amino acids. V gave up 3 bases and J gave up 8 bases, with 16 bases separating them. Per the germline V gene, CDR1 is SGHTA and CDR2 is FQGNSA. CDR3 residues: CASSLVDRDTEAFF. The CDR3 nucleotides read TGTGCCAGCAGCTTGGTGGACCGGGATACCGAAGCTTTCTTT.

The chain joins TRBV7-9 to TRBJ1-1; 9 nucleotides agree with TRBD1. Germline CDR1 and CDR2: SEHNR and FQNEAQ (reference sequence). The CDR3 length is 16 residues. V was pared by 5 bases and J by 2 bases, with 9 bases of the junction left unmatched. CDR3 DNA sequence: TGTGCCAGCAGCACACGCGGGGACAGGGCAAACACTGAAGCTTTCTTT. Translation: CASSTRGDRANTEAFF.

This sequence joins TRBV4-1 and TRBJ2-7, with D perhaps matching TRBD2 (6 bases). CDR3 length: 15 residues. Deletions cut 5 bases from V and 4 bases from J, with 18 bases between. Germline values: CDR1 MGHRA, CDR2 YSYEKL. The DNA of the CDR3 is TGCGCCAGCAGCGGTGTTGGGGGGTACCCTTACGAGCAGTACTTC. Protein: CASSGVGGYPYEQYF.

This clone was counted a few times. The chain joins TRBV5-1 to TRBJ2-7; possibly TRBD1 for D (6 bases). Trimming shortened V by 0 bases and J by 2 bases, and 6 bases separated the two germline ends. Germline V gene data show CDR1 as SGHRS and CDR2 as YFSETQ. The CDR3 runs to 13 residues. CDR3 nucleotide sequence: TGCGCCAGCAGCTTGGACAGGGCCTACGAGCAGTACTTC. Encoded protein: CASSLDRAYEQYF.

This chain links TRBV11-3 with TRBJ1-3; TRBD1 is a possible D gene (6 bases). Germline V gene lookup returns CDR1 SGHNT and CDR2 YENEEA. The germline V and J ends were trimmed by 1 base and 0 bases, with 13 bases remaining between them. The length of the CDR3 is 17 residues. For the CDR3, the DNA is TGTGCCAGCAGCTTAGTTCGACAGGCAATCTCTGGAAACACCATATATTTT. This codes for CASSLVRQAISGNTIYF.

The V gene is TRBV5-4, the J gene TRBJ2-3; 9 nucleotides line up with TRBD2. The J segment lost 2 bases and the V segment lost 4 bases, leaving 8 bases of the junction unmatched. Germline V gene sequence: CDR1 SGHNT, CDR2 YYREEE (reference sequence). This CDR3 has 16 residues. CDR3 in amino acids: CASSPRGGGATDTQYF. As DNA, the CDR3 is TGTGCCAGCAGCCCGAGGGGCGGGGGGGCCACAGATACGCAGTATTTT.

CDR3 residues: CASSFWTSQGYTF. CDR3 in DNA: TGTGCCAGCAGCTTCTGGACATCCCAAGGCTACACCTTC. J is TRBJ1-2 and V is TRBV7-2; possibly TRBD1 for D (5 bases). Germline CDR1 reads SGHTA; CDR2 reads FQGNSA. The CDR3 has 13 amino acids. V was shortened by 3 bases and J by 8 bases, with 13 bases between the two germline ends.

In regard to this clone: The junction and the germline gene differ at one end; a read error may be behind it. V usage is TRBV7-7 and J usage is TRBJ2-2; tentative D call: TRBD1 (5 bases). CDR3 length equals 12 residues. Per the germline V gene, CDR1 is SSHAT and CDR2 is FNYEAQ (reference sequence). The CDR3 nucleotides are TGTGCTAGCAGCTCTGGACAAGGCGGGCTGTTTTTT. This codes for CASSSGQGGLFF.

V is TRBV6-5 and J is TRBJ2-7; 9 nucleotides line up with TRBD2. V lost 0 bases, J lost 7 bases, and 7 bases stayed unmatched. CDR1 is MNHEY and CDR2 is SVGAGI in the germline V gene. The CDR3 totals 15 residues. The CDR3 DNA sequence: TGTGCCAGCAGTTACTCTACTAGCGGGCATGGGGAGCAGTACTTC. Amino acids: CASSYSTSGHGEQYF.

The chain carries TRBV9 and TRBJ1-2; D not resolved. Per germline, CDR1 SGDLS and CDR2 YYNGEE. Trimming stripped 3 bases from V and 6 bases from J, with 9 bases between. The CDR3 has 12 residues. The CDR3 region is CASSDSQHGYTF. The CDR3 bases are TGTGCCAGCAGCGATAGCCAGCATGGCTACACCTTC.

The CDR3 protein is CAISESGLAGVNEQFF. The CDR3 DNA follows: TGTGCCATCAGTGAGTCTGGACTAGCGGGGGTCAATGAGCAGTTCTTC. V is TRBV10-3 and J is TRBJ2-1, with TRBD2 identical over 13 bases. Germline values: CDR1 ENHRY, CDR2 SYGVKD. The ends lost 0 bases at V and 6 bases at J; junction bases unmatched: 2. The CDR3 spans 16 residues.